These T cell receptor beta chains were read from a single sample in a study of blood T cells in healthy people across ages. Using its own MiXCR run on the 5' RACE reads, TCRdb lists one record per CDR3 protein. The sample lists 650,000 to 950,000 distinct CDR3 sequences; under 45% were seen once. Sequenced input: blood. These receptors came from a man between 60 and 70 years old in good health. Both conserved end residues are part of each CDR3. D genes are given only for firm matches. Size is stated for part of the rows, as once, few or many counts, or as a class when the clone is expanded.

J: TRBJ2-5
size: -
D: -
V: TRBV6-5
DNA: TGTGCCAGCAGTTATTCCTCGGGGAAGACCCAGTACTTC
CDR3: CASSYSSGKTQYF

J: TRBJ1-5
size: once
D: -
V: TRBV20-1
DNA: TGCAGTGCTAGTGGCGGATCCGGTCGTGATCAGCCCCAGCATTTT
CDR3: CSASGGSGRDQPQHF

J: TRBJ2-1
size: -
D: TRBD2
V: TRBV2
DNA: TGTGCCAGCAGTGAAGGCGGGGGGCTCCTCGGGCAGTTCTTC
CDR3: CASSEGGGLLGQFF

J: TRBJ2-1
size: -
D: -
V: TRBV12-3/TRBV12-4
DNA: TGTGCCAGCAGTTTGGTAGATGGGGGCAGTGAGCAGTTCTTC
CDR3: CASSLVDGGSEQFF

J: TRBJ2-3
size: few
D: -
V: TRBV4-3
DNA: TGCGCCAGCAGCCAAGCGGGTGACCGGGGGCAGTATTTT
CDR3: CASSQAGDRGQYF

J: TRBJ2-7
size: -
D: TRBD1
V: TRBV29-1
DNA: TGCAGCGTTGGAGCCGGGACAGGCTCCTACGAGCAGTACTTC
CDR3: CSVGAGTGSYEQYF

J: TRBJ2-7
size: once
D: -
V: TRBV30
DNA: TGTGTCTTGGAGGGTCGGGGAAGCTCCTACGAGCAGTACTTC
CDR3: CVLEGRGSSYEQYF

J: TRBJ1-4
size: -
D: -
V: TRBV25-1
DNA: TGTGCCAGCAGTGACAGGTTGGGTGCAAAACTGTTTTTT
CDR3: CASSDRLGAKLFF

J: TRBJ2-3
size: many
D: -
V: TRBV13
DNA: TGTGCCAGCAGCTTAACATCTCGAGGGGGACATACAGATACGCAGTATTTT
CDR3: CASSLTSRGGHTDTQYF

J: TRBJ2-6
size: -
D: TRBD1
V: TRBV4-3
DNA: TGCGCCAGCAGCTCCGGGACAGCTGTGGCTGGGGCCAACGTCCTGACTTTC
CDR3: CASSSGTAVAGANVLTF

J: TRBJ2-7
size: -
D: -
V: TRBV7-9
DNA: TGTGCCAGCAGCTTAGTTCAGGCAGGGAAGCACGAGCAGTACTTC
CDR3: CASSLVQAGKHEQYF

J: TRBJ1-2
size: -
D: -
V: TRBV5-1
DNA: TGCGCCAGCAGCCGGACAGCCCAAATTTATGGCTACACCTTC
CDR3: CASSRTAQIYGYTF

J: TRBJ2-7
size: -
D: -
V: TRBV6-5
DNA: TGTGCCAGCAGAGCACCGGGACAAAGATACTCCTACGAGCAGTACTTC
CDR3: CASRAPGQRYSYEQYF

J: TRBJ2-2
size: few
D: -
V: TRBV7-2
DNA: TGTGCCAGCAGTTTAGACTCTAGGGACACCGGGGAGCTGTTTTTT
CDR3: CASSLDSRDTGELFF

J: TRBJ1-6
size: -
D: -
V: TRBV3-1
DNA: TGTGCCAGCCGCCGCAGCACAACTTCACCCCTCCACTTT
CDR3: CASRRSTTSPLHF

J: TRBJ2-4
size: few
D: -
V: TRBV4-2
DNA: TGTGCCAGCAGCCAAACCTCGGACAAAAACATTCAGTACTTC
CDR3: CASSQTSDKNIQYF

J: TRBJ2-1
size: once
D: -
V: TRBV5-1
DNA: TGCGCCAGCAGCTACGACCCTGCGAATGAGCAGTTCTTC
CDR3: CASSYDPANEQFF

J: TRBJ1-2
size: -
D: -
V: TRBV7-2
DNA: TGTGCCAGCAGCTTAGAACGGACAGTCTATGGCTACACCTTC
CDR3: CASSLERTVYGYTF

J: TRBJ1-1
size: -
D: -
V: TRBV2
DNA: TGTGCCAGCAATCGGGACCTGAACACTGAAGCTTTCTTT
CDR3: CASNRDLNTEAFF

J: TRBJ2-7
size: few
D: -
V: TRBV11-2
DNA: TGTGCCAGCAGCGACCTAAGCAGGGTCTACGAGCAGTACTTC
CDR3: CASSDLSRVYEQYF

J: TRBJ2-5
size: -
D: TRBD2
V: TRBV5-1
DNA: TGCGCCAGCAGCTTGGATCCGGGACTAGCAGAGACCCAGTACTTC
CDR3: CASSLDPGLAETQYF

J: TRBJ2-6
size: -
D: -
V: TRBV7-3
DNA: TGTGCCAGCAGCTTTCAGCGGGCGCGCTCTGGGGCCAACGTCCTGACTTTC
CDR3: CASSFQRARSGANVLTF

J: TRBJ2-2
size: few
D: -
V: TRBV7-9
DNA: TGTGCCAGCAGCTTACTTGGCGGGGAGCTGTTTTTT
CDR3: CASSLLGGELFF

J: TRBJ1-2
size: few
D: -
V: TRBV11-2
DNA: TGTGCCAGCAGCTTAAACCCTTCGGGCTATGGCTACACCTTC
CDR3: CASSLNPSGYGYTF

J: TRBJ2-5
size: -
D: TRBD2
V: TRBV6-2/TRBV6-3
DNA: TGTGCCAGCACGCGGGGGGACTCAGGGGCCCAGTACTTC
CDR3: CASTRGDSGAQYF

J: TRBJ2-7
size: many
D: TRBD2
V: TRBV20-1
DNA: TGCAGTGCTAGAGAGTCTAGCGGGGGCTACGAGCAGTACTTC
CDR3: CSARESSGGYEQYF

J: TRBJ2-4
size: few
D: -
V: TRBV15
DNA: TGTGCCACCAGCAGAGCACAGCATCAAAACATTCAGTACTTC
CDR3: CATSRAQHQNIQYF

J: TRBJ2-5
size: -
D: -
V: TRBV11-2
DNA: TGTGCCAGCAGCTTGGGACGGATCCAGTACTTC
CDR3: CASSLGRIQYF

J: TRBJ1-6
size: -
D: -
V: TRBV20-1
DNA: TGCAGTGCTAGCATCGAGGGCCGCTCGGGCTCCTATAATTCACCCCTCCACTTT
CDR3: CSASIEGRSGSYNSPLHF

J: TRBJ2-1
size: -
D: -
V: TRBV27
DNA: TGTGCCAGCAGTTTATTGGGCGGGTACACGAGCTCCTACAATGAGCAGTTCTTC
CDR3: CASSLLGGYTSSYNEQFF

J: TRBJ2-3
size: few
D: -
V: TRBV28
DNA: TGTGCCAGCAGTGCCCTTAGCACAGATACGCAGTATTTT
CDR3: CASSALSTDTQYF

J: TRBJ2-7
size: many
D: -
V: TRBV14
DNA: TGTGCCAGCAGCCAAGACTACGAGCAGTACTTC
CDR3: CASSQDYEQYF

J: TRBJ2-7
size: -
D: TRBD2
V: TRBV4-3
DNA: TGCGCCAGCAGCCCAAAATTTTGGACTAGCGGGAGCACGATCGTCGACTACGAGCAGTACTTC
CDR3: CASSPKFWTSGSTIVDYEQYF

J: TRBJ2-3
size: -
D: -
V: TRBV7-7
DNA: TGTGCCAGCAGCACCGGGACGGCAACAGATACGCAGTATTTT
CDR3: CASSTGTATDTQYF

J: TRBJ2-7
size: -
D: -
V: TRBV19
DNA: TGTGCCAGTAGTCGATCGTGGGGGGCGAACTCCTACGAGCAGTACTTC
CDR3: CASSRSWGANSYEQYF

J: TRBJ2-4
size: many
D: TRBD2
V: TRBV3-1
DNA: TGTGCCAGCAGCCACAGCGGGGGAAAAAACATTCAGTACTTC
CDR3: CASSHSGGKNIQYF

J: TRBJ2-2
size: -
D: -
V: TRBV30
DNA: TGTGCCTGGAGACTTGCGGGCACCGAGGAGCTGTTTTTT
CDR3: CAWRLAGTEELFF

J: TRBJ2-7
size: few
D: TRBD1
V: TRBV28
DNA: TGTGCCAGCAGATCTTGGGACAGCTACGAGCAGTACTTC
CDR3: CASRSWDSYEQYF

J: TRBJ1-1
size: -
D: -
V: TRBV6-5
DNA: TGTGCCAGCAAAACGGGACGGGGGAACACTGAAGCTTTCTTT
CDR3: CASKTGRGNTEAFF

J: TRBJ2-3
size: -
D: TRBD2
V: TRBV30
DNA: TGTGCCTGGAAAGAGGGACTAGGGGTCACAGATACGCAGTATTTT
CDR3: CAWKEGLGVTDTQYF

J: TRBJ2-1
size: -
D: TRBD1
V: TRBV6-2/TRBV6-3
DNA: TGTGCCAGCAGTGCCCCGGGACAGGGGGCGCATGAGCAGTTCTTC
CDR3: CASSAPGQGAHEQFF

J: TRBJ1-2
size: few
D: -
V: TRBV3-1
DNA: TGTGCCAGCAGCCTCCGGCAGGCCGAGGGAGGAAACTATGGCTACACCTTC
CDR3: CASSLRQAEGGNYGYTF

J: TRBJ2-7
size: -
D: -
V: TRBV7-9
DNA: TGTGCCAGCAGCAAGGGACGGGGACCTAGCTCCTACGAGCAGTACTTC
CDR3: CASSKGRGPSSYEQYF

J: TRBJ1-2
size: few
D: TRBD1
V: TRBV20-1
DNA: TGCAGTGCTAGAACCCGGGACAGTTTAAACTATGGCTACACCTTC
CDR3: CSARTRDSLNYGYTF

J: TRBJ1-5
size: -
D: TRBD1
V: TRBV6-6
DNA: TGTGCCAGCAGTTTGCGGACAGGGGGACAGCCCCAGCATTTT
CDR3: CASSLRTGGQPQHF

J: TRBJ2-4
size: -
D: -
V: TRBV4-1
DNA: TGCGCCAGCAGCCAGATACTGACACTAGCCAAAAACATTCAGTACTTC
CDR3: CASSQILTLAKNIQYF

J: TRBJ1-5
size: -
D: -
V: TRBV20-1
DNA: TGCAGTGTGGTAATGGGCAATCAGCCCCAGCATTTT
CDR3: CSVVMGNQPQHF

J: TRBJ1-4
size: once
D: -
V: TRBV21-1
DNA: TGTGCCAACAGCACCCGGGGGGGAAGTCGGAGTCAACTGTTTTTT
CDR3: CANSTRGGSRSQLFF

J: TRBJ2-7
size: many
D: TRBD2
V: TRBV5-1
DNA: TGCGCCAGCAGCTTGGTCGGGGGGGGCTCCTACGAGCAGTACTTC
CDR3: CASSLVGGGSYEQYF

J: TRBJ2-1
size: -
D: TRBD2
V: TRBV6-1
DNA: TGTGCCAACCAACCGGGACTAGCGGGAGCGAGCTCCTACAATGAGCAGTTCTTC
CDR3: CANQPGLAGASSYNEQFF

J: TRBJ2-3
size: few
D: TRBD2
V: TRBV29-1
DNA: TGCAGCGTTGGCGGGGGGGCCTTGGATACGCAGTATTTT
CDR3: CSVGGGALDTQYF

J: TRBJ2-1
size: few
D: -
V: TRBV12-3/TRBV12-4
DNA: TGTGCCAGCAGTGTCGGGGGAGCCCCCTACAATGAGCAGTTCTTC
CDR3: CASSVGGAPYNEQFF

J: TRBJ2-5
size: -
D: TRBD2
V: TRBV5-1
DNA: TGCGCCAGCAGCCTAAGAGGAGCGGGGGGGAACCAAGAGACCCAGTACTTC
CDR3: CASSLRGAGGNQETQYF

J: TRBJ2-7
size: few
D: -
V: TRBV6-5
DNA: TGTGCCAGCAGTTACTCGAACCATTGGACAGACGAGCAGTACTTC
CDR3: CASSYSNHWTDEQYF

J: TRBJ2-1
size: -
D: -
V: TRBV5-1
DNA: TGCGCCAGCAGCTTGCGTCGGCTGGGCTACAATGAGCAGTTCTTC
CDR3: CASSLRRLGYNEQFF